The rows below give T cell receptor beta chains drawn from one sample of a study of blood T cell repertoires in COVID-19. TCRdb's copy holds only in-frame clones and misses some; the assay was immunoSEQ multiplex PCR. There are some 68,000 clones in the sample; roughly nine tenths occur only once, and more than 2.5% lies in the top ten. The sample consisted of peripheral blood. The source of these receptors is a man aged 50 or older with acute or convalescent COVID-19. The CDR3 runs from the conserved cysteine through the conserved F or W. A D gene is named only where the DNA matches it firmly. Clone size is stated in some rows and not others, as once, few, many or a class when expanded.

clone size	V gene	D gene	J gene	CDR3 DNA	CDR3 protein
-	TRBV15	-	TRBJ1-1	TGTGCCACCAGCAGAGTTACAGGGAGTGAAGCTTTCTTT	CATSRVTGSEAFF
-	TRBV2	TRBD2	TRBJ2-2	TGTGCCAGTACTAGCGGGAGTAACTGGGGGGAGCTGTTTTTT	CASTSGSNWGELFF
-	TRBV6-6	TRBD1	TRBJ2-7	TGTGCCAGCATATTTGGTGGGACAGGGGGCGAGCAGTACTTC	CASIFGGTGGEQYF
-	TRBV19	-	TRBJ1-4	TGTGCCAGTAGTAACCTCGAGCGGCAGTTAGATGAAAAACTGTTTTTT	CASSNLERQLDEKLFF
-	TRBV30	-	TRBJ1-1	TGTGCCTGGTCTCTGGTGCGCACTGAAGCTTTCTTT	CAWSLVRTEAFF
once	TRBV19	-	TRBJ1-1	TGTGCCAGTACCTGGCAGGGAGGAGACACTGAAGCTTTCTTT	CASTWQGGDTEAFF
-	TRBV6-5	-	TRBJ1-2	TGTGCCAGCAGTAATCCGGACTATGGCTACACCTTC	CASSNPDYGYTF
-	TRBV6-5	TRBD2	TRBJ2-7	TGTGCCAGCAGCAGTGGGGAGGGCTTTGGTGACGAGCAGTACTTC	CASSSGEGFGDEQYF
-	TRBV13	TRBD1	TRBJ1-2	TGTGCCAGCAGCTTACAAAGGGGGCTAAGGGGCTATGGCTACACCTTC	CASSLQRGLRGYGYTF
-	TRBV6-5	TRBD1	TRBJ1-2	TGTGCCAGCAGTTACATAAGGACAGGGGGACACTATGGCTACACCTTC	CASSYIRTGGHYGYTF
-	TRBV5-4	-	TRBJ2-5	TGTGCCAGCAGCTTGGCCAGGGAGGTTAAAGAGACCCAGTACTTC	CASSLAREVKETQYF
-	TRBV4-3	TRBD2	TRBJ2-1	TGCGCCAGCAGCCAAGGATACAGCGGGACCAATACCTACAATGAGCAGTTCTTC	CASSQGYSGTNTYNEQFF
-	TRBV6-5	TRBD1	TRBJ2-1	TGTGCCAGCAGTTACGTCGCGGGACAGGGATACAATGAGCAGTTCTTC	CASSYVAGQGYNEQFF
-	TRBV5-5	-	TRBJ2-3	TGTGCCAGCAGCTTGGCCCAGCTAGGGGGTACGCAGTATTTT	CASSLAQLGGTQYF
once	TRBV3-1/TRBV3-2	-	TRBJ2-2	TGTGCCAGCAGCCAAGACCCTAACCCCCGTACCGGGGAGCTGTTTTTT	CASSQDPNPRTGELFF
-	TRBV19	-	TRBJ2-2	TGTGCCAGTCCGGGACAAAACACCGGGGAGCTGTTTTTT	CASPGQNTGELFF
-	TRBV11-2	TRBD1	TRBJ2-2	TGTGCCAGCAGCTTAGCCGGCAGGGGGTTCGTCAGGTACACCGGGGAGCTGTTTTTT	CASSLAGRGFVRYTGELFF
-	TRBV5-1	TRBD1	TRBJ2-3	TGCGCCAGCAGCTCGGACAGGGCCACAGATACGCAGTATTTT	CASSSDRATDTQYF
-	TRBV7-3	TRBD2	TRBJ2-5	TGTGCCAGCAGCTTACACGGGACTAGCGGCCAAGAGACCCAGTACTTC	CASSLHGTSGQETQYF
once	TRBV28	-	TRBJ1-6	TGTGCCAGCAGACCCGACAGACGCTATAATTCACCCCTCCACTTT	CASRPDRRYNSPLHF
-	TRBV6-1	-	TRBJ2-3	TGTGCCAGCAGTGAAGGGACTCTAGTCCGCACAGATACGCAGTATTTT	CASSEGTLVRTDTQYF
-	TRBV7-9	-	TRBJ1-1	TGTGCCAGCGGCAGGACAGCAAACACTGAAGCTTTCTTT	CASGRTANTEAFF
few	TRBV2	TRBD2	TRBJ2-1	TGTGCCAGCAGTGTCTCCGGGACTACAAATGAGCAGTTCTTC	CASSVSGTTNEQFF
-	TRBV13	TRBD1	TRBJ1-1	TGTGCCAGCAGCTTGGGACAGGGGAGATATACTGAAGCTTTCTTT	CASSLGQGRYTEAFF
-	TRBV20-1	TRBD1	TRBJ1-5	TGCAGTGCTAGTAGGGACAGGGGTGGAAATCAGCCCCAGCATTTT	CSASRDRGGNQPQHF
once	TRBV28	-	TRBJ2-7	TGTGCCAGCAGTTTAGCGACCTCCGGGACACAGAGCGACGAGCAGTACTTC	CASSLATSGTQSDEQYF